Listed here is a single TCR beta chain. Profiled with immunoSEQ multiplex PCR; TCRdb holds only in-frame clones, not every one. Counted here are about 69,000 clones, approximately 91% occurring once; the ten biggest clones make up around 0.31%. The data were obtained in a study of OX40 agonist ivuxolimab in advanced cancers. CDR3 length: 16 amino acids. Germline assignment: CDR1 MNHNY and CDR2 SVGAGI (reference sequence). The V and J ends lost 7 bases and 1 base respectively, with 14 bases between them. Sampling of blood occurred at baseline, cycle 4 day 1, and cycle 7 day 1. This receptor was obtained from an adult with an advanced solid tumor such as melanoma, head and neck, liver or kidney cancer. The chain carries TRBV6-6 and TRBJ1-6; D remains unclear. The input for sequencing was CD4+ or CD8+ T cells sorted from blood, taken in a trial of the OX40 agonist ivuxolimab. The CDR3 is CASTSDGASYNSPLHF. The CDR3 nucleotides read TGTGCCAGCACCTCCGATGGAGCTTCCTATAATTCACCCCTCCACTTT.